This TCR beta chain emerged from a study of shared clonotypes between healthy human individuals. Ten immunoSEQ deep assay plates were used to sequence the DNA of unsorted PBMCs. Per the study methods: Junction-only immunoSEQ sequences carried no quality scores, so filtering differed. Sequencing used immunoSEQ multiplex PCR; TCRdb keeps in-frame clones, though not all of them. V and J calls plus clone size are reproduced from that table; the DNA served to infer D and trimming. The table includes about 510,000 clones, over 60% detected once. This clone was seen a single time. This CDR3 spans 16 amino acids. Trimming took 1 base from V and 0 from J; bases not matched to a gene: 5. Germline V gene data show CDR1 as LNHNV and CDR2 as YYDKDF (reference sequence).

The chain links TRBV15 to TRBJ1-1, with 7 nucleotides matching TRBD1. This sequence was found in a woman between 40 and 50 years old in good health. Some clones in this sample may be carry-over from other donors' samples. Input material: PBMCs. CDR3 coding DNA: TGTGCCACCAGCAGAGTAGGGACAGCCATGAACACTGAAGCTTTCTTT. Encoded protein: CATSRVGTAMNTEAFF.